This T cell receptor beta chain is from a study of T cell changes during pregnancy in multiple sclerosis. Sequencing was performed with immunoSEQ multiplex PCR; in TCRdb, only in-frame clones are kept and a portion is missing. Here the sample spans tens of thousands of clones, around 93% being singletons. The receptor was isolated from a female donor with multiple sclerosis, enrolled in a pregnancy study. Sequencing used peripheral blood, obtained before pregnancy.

The CDR3 protein is CASSLEAGGYEQYF. CDR3 coding DNA: TGTGCCAGCAGTTTAGAGGCGGGAGGGTACGAGCAGTACTTC. J is TRBJ2-7 and V is TRBV27, with 9 bases that match TRBD2. The V segment lost 2 bases and the J segment 4 bases; nucleotides outside the gene matches: 3. Germline CDR1 MNHEY, CDR2 SMNVEV (reference sequence). The CDR3 has 14 amino acids.